Each of the 5 T cell receptor beta chains below was sequenced from the same sample in a study of Ad26.COV2.S vaccination and SARS-CoV-2 variants. Clones were read by immunoSEQ multiplex PCR, and TCRdb kept only the in-frame ones, dropping some. This sample has approximately 460,000 clones; roughly nine tenths occur once, and the top ten carry about 1.7%. Treatment: 19 received Ad26.COV2.S at low or high dose, single or two shots; five or six received placebo; per-sample allocation not given. It was on day 63 after the first vaccine or placebo injection that samples were taken. The specimen comprised peripheral blood, sampled in a trial of Ad26.COV2.S vaccine versus placebo. These receptors were collected from a person between 18 and 59 years old who received the Ad26.COV2.S COVID-19 vaccine or a placebo.

The chain links TRBV7-2 to TRBJ1-3; 9 bases line up with TRBD1. Germline trimming cut 5 bases from V and 4 bases from J; bases unmatched to any gene: 3. CDR1 is SGHTA and CDR2 is FQGNSA in the germline V gene. This CDR3 comprises 14 residues. The CDR3 protein is CASSLTGGGNTIYF. The CDR3 nucleotides are TGTGCCAGCAGCCTTACAGGGGGCGGAAACACCATATATTTT.

For the CDR3, the DNA is TGTGCCAGCAGTTCCTTAGCGGGTTCCTACAATGAGCAGTTCTTC. The encoded protein is CASSSLAGSYNEQFF. The rearrangement uses TRBV28 and TRBJ2-1, with TRBD2 identical over 7 bases. Germline V gene data show CDR1 as MDHEN and CDR2 as SYDVKM. Trimming at V came to 4 bases and at J to 1 base, leaving 4 bases not matched to a gene. This CDR3 has 15 residues.

This rearrangement joins TRBV11-2 to TRBJ1-2; D is unresolved. There are 13 residues in the CDR3. From germline, CDR1 is SGHAT and CDR2 FQNNGV. Trimming shortened V by 2 bases and J by 6 bases, and 10 bases separated the two germline ends. In DNA form, the CDR3 reads TGTGCCAGCAGCTTAAATGGTTTTGATGGCTACACCTTC. This codes for CASSLNGFDGYTF. The full variable domain, in which reference TRBV11-2 and TRBJ1-2 provide the parts outside the CDR3, is EAGVAQSPRYKIIEKRQSVAFWCNPISGHATLYWYQQILGQGPKLLIQFQNNGVVDDSQLPKDRFSAERLKGVDSTLKIQPAKLEDSAVYLCASSLNGFDGYTFGSGTRLTVV.

The gene calls are TRBV5-1 and TRBJ1-5; maybe TRBD1 (6 bases). Trimming pared 2 bases from V and 5 bases from J, leaving 8 bases between. Germline V gene data show CDR1 as SGHRS and CDR2 as YFSETQ. The CDR3 is made up of 13 amino acids. The CDR3 is CASSFEGDQPQHF. The CDR3 DNA reads TGCGCCAGCAGCTTTGAGGGGGATCAGCCCCAGCATTTT.

The genes are TRBV27 and TRBJ2-1; 13 positions match TRBD2. V shed 7 bases and J 10 bases; nucleotides not matched to a gene: 10. Germline lookup yields CDR1 MNHEY and CDR2 SMNVEV (reference sequence). The CDR3 loop spans 15 amino acids. CDR3 residues: CASTQGLAGAEEQFF. CDR3 DNA sequence: TGTGCCAGCACCCAAGGACTAGCGGGAGCGGAAGAGCAGTTCTTC.